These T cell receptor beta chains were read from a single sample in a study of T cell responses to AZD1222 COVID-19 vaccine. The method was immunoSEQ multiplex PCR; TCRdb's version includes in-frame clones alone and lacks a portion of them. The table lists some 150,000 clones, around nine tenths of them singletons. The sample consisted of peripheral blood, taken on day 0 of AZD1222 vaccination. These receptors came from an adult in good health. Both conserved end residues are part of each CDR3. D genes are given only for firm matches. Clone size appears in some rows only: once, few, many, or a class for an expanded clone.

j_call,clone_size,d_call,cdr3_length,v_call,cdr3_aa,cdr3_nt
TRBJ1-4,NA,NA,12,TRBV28,CASSPGQLGLFF,TGTGCCAGCAGTCCCGGCCAATTGGGACTGTTTTTT
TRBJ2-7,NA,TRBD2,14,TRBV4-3,CASSPILADYEQYF,TGCGCCAGCAGCCCTATCCTAGCGGACTACGAGCAGTACTTC
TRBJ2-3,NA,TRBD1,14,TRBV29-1,CSVGFGQGSDTQYF,TGCAGCGTTGGATTTGGACAGGGATCAGATACGCAGTATTTT
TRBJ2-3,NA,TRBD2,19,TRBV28,CASSIPKTSGFRGTDTQYF,TGTGCCAGCAGCATCCCTAAGACTAGCGGGTTTCGAGGCACAGATACGCAGTATTTT
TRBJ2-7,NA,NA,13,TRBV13,CASSPNRAYEQYF,TGTGCCAGCAGCCCAAATCGTGCCTACGAGCAGTACTTC
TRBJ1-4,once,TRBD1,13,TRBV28,CATQGGPNEKLFF,TGTGCCACCCAGGGGGGGCCCAATGAAAAACTGTTTTTT
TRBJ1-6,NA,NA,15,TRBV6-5,CASSYGTVGSSPLHF,TGTGCCAGCAGTTACGGAACCGTAGGGAGTTCACCCCTCCACTTT
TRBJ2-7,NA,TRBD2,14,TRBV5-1,CASRRTSGTYEQYF,TGCGCCAGCAGAAGGACTAGCGGAACCTACGAGCAGTACTTC
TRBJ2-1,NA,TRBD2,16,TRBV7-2,CASSLGIAGGDDEQFF,TGTGCCAGCAGCTTAGGGATTGCGGGAGGCGATGATGAGCAGTTCTTC
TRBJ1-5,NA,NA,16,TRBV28,CASSSPGRGGNQPQHF,TGTGCCAGCAGTTCTCCGGGACGCGGGGGCAATCAGCCCCAGCATTTT
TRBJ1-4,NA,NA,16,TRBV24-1,CATSDNSGTGNEKLFF,TGTGCCACCAGTGACAACTCCGGGACGGGTAATGAAAAACTGTTTTTT
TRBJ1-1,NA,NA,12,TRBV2,CASSGGGVKAFF,TGTGCCAGCAGTGGTGGTGGGGTGAAAGCTTTCTTT
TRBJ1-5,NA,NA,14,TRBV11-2,CASSQTNSNQPQHF,TGTGCCAGCAGCCAGACCAATAGCAATCAGCCCCAGCATTTT
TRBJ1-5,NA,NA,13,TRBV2,CASRWGEGQPQHF,TGTGCCAGCAGGTGGGGTGAAGGTCAGCCCCAGCATTTT
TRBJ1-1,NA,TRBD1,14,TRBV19,CASSLRDSLIEAFF,TGTGCCAGTAGCCTCCGGGACAGCTTAATTGAAGCTTTCTTT
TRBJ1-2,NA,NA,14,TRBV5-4,CASSLGWGADGYTF,TGTGCCAGCAGCTTGGGGTGGGGGGCGGATGGCTACACCTTC
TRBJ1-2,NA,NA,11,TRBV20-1,CSAPRGNGYTF,TGCAGTGCTCCCAGGGGAAATGGCTACACCTTC
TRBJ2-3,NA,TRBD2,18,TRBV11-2,CASSSHLTSGRRSDTQYF,TGTGCCAGCAGCTCACACCTTACTAGCGGGAGAAGGTCAGATACGCAGTATTTT
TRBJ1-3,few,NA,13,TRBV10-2,CASSETAGNTIYF,TGCGCCAGCAGTGAAACGGCTGGAAACACCATATATTTT
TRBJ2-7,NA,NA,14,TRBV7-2,CASSLVGGGGEQYF,TGTGCCAGCAGCTTAGTTGGTGGGGGCGGCGAGCAGTACTTC
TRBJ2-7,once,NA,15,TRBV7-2,CASSLGQGIGYEQYF,TGTGCCAGCAGCTTGGGGCAGGGCATAGGCTACGAGCAGTACTTC
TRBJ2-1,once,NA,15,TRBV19,CASSILSGSYNEQFF,TGTGCCAGTAGTATACTCAGTGGCTCCTACAATGAGCAGTTCTTC
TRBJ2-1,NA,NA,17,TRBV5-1,CASNPGMSIRSYNEQFF,TGCGCCAGCAATCCAGGGATGAGTATTAGGTCCTACAATGAGCAGTTCTTC
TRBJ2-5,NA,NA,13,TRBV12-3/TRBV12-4,CASSFSAPQTQYF,TGTGCCAGCAGTTTCTCAGCGCCCCAGACCCAGTACTTC
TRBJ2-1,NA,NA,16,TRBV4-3,CASSRGLVGFYNEQFF,TGCGCCAGCAGCCGAGGGCTAGTCGGCTTCTACAATGAGCAGTTCTTC
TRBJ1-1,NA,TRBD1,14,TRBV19,CASSIGQGNTEAFF,TGTGCCAGTAGTATCGGACAGGGAAACACTGAAGCTTTCTTT
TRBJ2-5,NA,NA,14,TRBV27,CASSLTGVGETQYF,TGTGCCAGCAGTTTAACGGGAGTAGGAGAGACCCAGTACTTC
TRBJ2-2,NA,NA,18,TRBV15,CATSRLPPRTRKAGELFF,TGTGCCACCAGCAGACTCCCCCCAAGAACTAGGAAGGCCGGGGAGCTGTTTTTT
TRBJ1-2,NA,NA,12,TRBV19,CASTGTYYGYTF,TGTGCCAGTACTGGCACCTACTATGGCTACACCTTC
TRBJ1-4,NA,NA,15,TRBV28,CASSLTGATNEKLFF,TGTGCCAGCAGCTTGACAGGCGCAACTAATGAAAAACTGTTTTTT
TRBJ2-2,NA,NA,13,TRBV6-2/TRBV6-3,CASSYSNTGELFF,TGTGCCAGCAGTTACTCGAACACCGGGGAGCTGTTTTTT
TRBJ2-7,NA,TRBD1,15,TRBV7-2,CASSSAGQGGREQYF,TGTGCCAGCAGCTCCGCGGGACAGGGGGGTCGCGAGCAGTACTTC
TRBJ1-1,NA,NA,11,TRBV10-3,CAISEQHEAFF,TGTGCCATCAGTGAGCAACATGAAGCTTTCTTT
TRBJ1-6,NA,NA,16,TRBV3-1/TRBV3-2,CASSQGGGSYNSPLHF,TGTGCCAGCAGCCAAGGTGGAGGGTCCTATAATTCACCCCTCCACTTT
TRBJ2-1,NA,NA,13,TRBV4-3,CASSQNPANEQFF,TGCGCCAGCAGCCAAAACCCCGCCAATGAGCAGTTCTTC
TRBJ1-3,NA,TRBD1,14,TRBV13,CASSFRTGVNTIYF,TGTGCCAGCAGCTTCCGGACAGGGGTGAACACCATATATTTT
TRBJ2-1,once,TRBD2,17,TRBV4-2,CASRQTSSGGLYNEQFF,TGTGCCAGCAGGCAAACTTCCTCGGGGGGTCTCTACAATGAGCAGTTCTTC
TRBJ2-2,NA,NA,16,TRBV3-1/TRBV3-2,CASSQGIRQRPGELFF,TGTGCCAGCAGCCAAGGTATCAGACAGCGCCCCGGGGAGCTGTTTTTT
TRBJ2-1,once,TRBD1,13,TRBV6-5,CASSLGQGLEQFF,TGTGCCAGCAGTCTCGGACAGGGTCTTGAGCAGTTCTTC
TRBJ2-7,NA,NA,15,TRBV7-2,CASSLAGGEAYEQYF,TGTGCCAGCAGCTTAGCGGGTGGGGAAGCCTACGAGCAGTACTTC
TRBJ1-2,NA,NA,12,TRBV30,CAWSIGNYGYTF,TGTGCCTGGAGTATCGGTAACTATGGCTACACCTTC
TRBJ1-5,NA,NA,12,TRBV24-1,CATSNSNQPQHF,TGTGCCACCAGTAATTCCAATCAGCCCCAGCATTTT
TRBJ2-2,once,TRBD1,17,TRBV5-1,CASSLFAHRGRTGELFF,TGCGCCAGCAGCTTGTTCGCCCACAGGGGTAGAACCGGGGAGCTGTTTTTT
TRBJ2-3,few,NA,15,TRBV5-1,CASSLAGDRTDTQYF,TGCGCCAGCAGCTTGGCGGGGGATAGGACAGATACGCAGTATTTT
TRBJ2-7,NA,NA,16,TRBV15,CATSRDREVISYEQYF,TGTGCCACCAGCAGAGATCGAGAGGTTATATCCTACGAGCAGTACTTC
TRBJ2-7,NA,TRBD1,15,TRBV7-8,CASSFDSWDREEQYF,TGTGCCAGCAGCTTCGATTCCTGGGACAGGGAAGAGCAGTACTTC
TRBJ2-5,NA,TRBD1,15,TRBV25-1,CASSESSGQLETQYF,TGTGCCAGCAGTGAATCCTCGGGACAGTTAGAGACCCAGTACTTC
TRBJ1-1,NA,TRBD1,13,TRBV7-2,CASSFNRGLEAFF,TGTGCCAGCAGCTTTAATAGGGGGCTTGAGGCTTTCTTT
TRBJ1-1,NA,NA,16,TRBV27,CASSPQPGMWDTEAFF,TGTGCCAGCAGTCCCCAGCCAGGGATGTGGGACACTGAAGCTTTCTTT
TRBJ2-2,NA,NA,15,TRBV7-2,CASTYGTLNTGELFF,TGTGCCAGCACCTATGGGACACTCAACACCGGGGAGCTGTTTTTT
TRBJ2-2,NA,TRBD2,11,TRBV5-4,CASQGGGELFF,TGTGCCAGCCAGGGAGGGGGGGAGCTGTTTTTT
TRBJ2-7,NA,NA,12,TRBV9,CASSVGGTEQYF,TGTGCCAGCAGCGTAGGGGGAACCGAGCAGTACTTC
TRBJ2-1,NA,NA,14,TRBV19,CASAHRVRYNEQFF,TGTGCCAGTGCCCACCGGGTACGATACAATGAGCAGTTCTTC
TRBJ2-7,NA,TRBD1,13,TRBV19,CASSQGVSYEQYF,TGTGCCAGTAGTCAGGGGGTTTCTTACGAGCAGTACTTC
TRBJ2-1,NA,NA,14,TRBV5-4,CASSLSRLGNEQFF,TGTGCCAGCAGCTTGAGCAGGTTAGGCAATGAGCAGTTCTTC
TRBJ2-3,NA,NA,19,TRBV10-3,CAIAPRSGLDWLGTDTQYF,TGTGCCATCGCGCCGAGGAGCGGGTTGGACTGGCTCGGCACAGATACGCAGTATTTT
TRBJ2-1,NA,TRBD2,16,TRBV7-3,CASSLAALAGLDEQFF,TGTGCCAGCAGCTTAGCGGCCCTAGCGGGATTGGATGAGCAGTTCTTC
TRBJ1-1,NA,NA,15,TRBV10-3,CAIPARVGVNTEAFF,TGTGCCATCCCGGCGAGGGTAGGGGTGAACACTGAAGCTTTCTTT